A single sample is the source of the 19 T cell receptor beta chains below, sequenced in a study of Graves' ophthalmopathy and Graves' hyperthyroidism. The authors amplified TCR beta CDR3 regions, and they did so from RNA transcripts for repertoire sequencing. Amplification began with first-round RT-PCR using HTBI primers, then second-round multiplex PCR was performed. MiXCR, applied by TCRdb to the multiplex PCR reads, yields one record per CDR3 protein. Of under 350,000 distinct CDR3 sequences in the sample, under 20% were seen once. Sequencing was done on a sample of peripheral blood. Receptors were obtained from an adult man with Graves' ophthalmopathy.

This clonotype is deemed medium-sized (0.01 to 0.1%). A junction end diverges from the germline sequence, so it may reflect a read error. The rearrangement joins TRBV15 to TRBJ1-3; possibly TRBD1 for D (5 bases). There are 15 residues in the CDR3. Per the germline V gene, CDR1 is LNHNV and CDR2 is YYDKDF (reference sequence). This chain's CDR3 is CATSRDRTSGNTIYF. The CDR3 region has the DNA TGTGCCACCAGCCGAGACAGAACGTCTGGAAACACCATATATTTT.

This clonotype was counted ten times or more. In DNA, the CDR3 is TGCGCCAGCAGCTCACTAGCGGGAGGTTGGGAGACCCAGTACTTC. Residues: CASSSLAGGWETQYF. The chain recombines TRBV5-1 with TRBJ2-5; the match to TRBD2 covers 12 bases. Germline V gene data show CDR1 as SGHRS and CDR2 as YFSETQ. The V and J ends lost 3 bases and 5 bases, in that order; junction bases with no gene match: 5. The length of the CDR3 is 15 residues.

This sequence joins TRBV12-3 or TRBV12-4 and TRBJ1-2, with D maybe TRBD1 (5 bases). This CDR3 has 16 amino acids. V was trimmed by 2 bases and J by 4 bases, leaving 17 bases between them. The chain's CDR3 is CASSLYLHGGPYGYTF. The DNA of the CDR3 is TGTGCCAGCAGTTTATACCTCCACGGGGGTCCCTATGGCTACACCTTC.

This clonotype was observed at least ten times. The chain employs TRBV19 and TRBJ2-7; 7 nucleotides match TRBD2. Germline V gene data show CDR1 as LNHDA and CDR2 as SQIVND (reference sequence). The length of the CDR3 is 17 residues. Trimming at V came to 1 base and at J to 2 bases, leaving 11 bases not matched to a gene. CDR3 amino acids: CASSIASSGRRTYEQYF. In nucleotides, the CDR3 is TGTGCCAGTAGTATAGCCTCTAGCGGACGCCGTACCTACGAGCAGTACTTC.

This clonotype was observed at least ten times. The rearrangement uses TRBV24-1 and TRBJ2-5; D is possibly TRBD1 (6 bases). The V gene lost 3 bases and the J gene lost 2 bases, with 12 bases spanning the gap. CDR1 and CDR2 from the germline V gene are KGHDR and SFDVKD. The CDR3 is made up of 15 amino acids. The CDR3 coding sequence is TGTGCCACCAGTGATCCAGGGGTAGATCAAGAGACCCAGTACTTC. Protein product: CATSDPGVDQETQYF.

This clonotype was counted ten times or more. The chain combines TRBV12-3 or TRBV12-4 with TRBJ2-5, with 9 bases matching TRBD2. The CDR3 extends over 15 amino acids. Trimming cost V 2 bases and J 5 bases; bases outside gene matches: 6. CDR3 nucleotides: TGTGCCAGCAGTTTATGGCGGGGGGGGTGGGAGACCCAGTACTTC. Protein: CASSLWRGGWETQYF.

This clonotype was seen many times. The chain uses TRBV20-1 and TRBJ1-5, with 12 bases that match TRBD1. The J segment lost 2 bases and the V segment lost 1 base, leaving 9 bases of the junction unmatched. Per germline, CDR1 DFQATT and CDR2 SNEGSKA (reference sequence). CDR3 size: 18 residues. CDR3 nucleotide sequence: TGCAGTGCTAGAGGGGGGACAGGGGGCACCGGCGGCAATCAGCCCCAGCATTTT. Translation gives CSARGGTGGTGGNQPQHF.

The genes are TRBV29-1 and TRBJ2-7, with a tentative D call TRBD2 (5 bases). From germline, CDR1 is SQVTM and CDR2 ANQGSEA. The CDR3 covers 11 residues. The V end lost 2 bases, the J end lost 9 bases, and 11 bases lay between the germline ends. The CDR3 protein is CSVEIGSRQYF. The CDR3 nucleotides read TGCAGCGTTGAAATAGGGAGTAGGCAGTACTTC.

This chain links TRBV28 with TRBJ2-1; 7 positions agree with TRBD2. Germline V lookup: CDR1 MDHEN, CDR2 SYDVKM. V shed 11 bases and J 8 bases; nucleotides not matched to a gene: 15. This CDR3 has 14 residues. The DNA of the CDR3 is TGTGCCTCCCAAGGCGGGAGTCTTGTCCATGAGCAGTTCTTC. It is translated as CASQGGSLVHEQFF.

This clonotype was counted many times. This chain joins TRBV12-3 or TRBV12-4 and TRBJ1-2; tentatively, D is TRBD1 (5 bases). With 2 bases removed from V and 6 bases from J, the gap between germline ends came to 13 bases. This CDR3 has 14 residues. The CDR3 is CASSLTRQGDGYTF. As DNA, the CDR3 is TGTGCCAGCAGTTTAACCCGGCAGGGAGATGGCTACACCTTC.

This clonotype was seen repeatedly, ten times or more. In DNA, the CDR3 is TGTGCCAGCAGCTCCGAGGATTGGGCGGGAAGATACGAGCAGTACTTC. This translates into CASSSEDWAGRYEQYF. The rearrangement joins TRBV11-2 to TRBJ2-7, with a weak D call TRBD2 (6 bases). Germline CDR1 reads SGHAT; CDR2 reads FQNNGV. V lost 4 bases and J 4 bases, leaving 20 bases between the germline ends. The length of the CDR3 is 16 residues.

This clonotype has at least ten counts. The chain joins TRBV4-3 to TRBJ1-6; D remains unclear. CDR1 is LGHNA, CDR2 YSLEER, per germline. This CDR3 has 14 residues. V was clipped by 0 bases and J by 5 bases, with 5 bases between them. The CDR3 DNA sequence: TGCGCCAGCAGCCAAGACACTAATAATTCACCCCTCCACTTT. It codes for CASSQDTNNSPLHF.

This clonotype was observed a few times. The chain carries TRBV6-1 and TRBJ2-2, with 8 bases matching TRBD1. Germline-derived CDR1 and CDR2 are MNHNS and SASEGT. This CDR3 contains 15 residues. V was clipped by 6 bases and J by 0 bases; unmatched bases: 3. CDR3 DNA sequence: TGTGCCAGCAGACCAGGGGGCCCGAACACCGGGGAGCTGTTTTTT. Protein sequence: CASRPGGPNTGELFF.

About this clonotype: Just one base apart from a much larger clone, this may be a read error. The genes are TRBV6-1 and TRBJ1-1, with 9 bases fitting TRBD1. The CDR3 has 14 residues. Germline V gives CDR1 MNHNS, CDR2 SASEGT. The ends lost 11 bases at V and 4 bases at J; junction bases unmatched: 11. CDR3 DNA sequence: TGTGCCGGCAACTATAGACAGGGGGGCACTGAAGCTTTCTTT. Its protein product is CAGNYRQGGTEAFF.

The table lists this clonotype with many counts. V and J are TRBV9 and TRBJ2-7, with 8 positions matching TRBD1. Germline V gives CDR1 SGDLS, CDR2 YYNGEE. Trimming took 3 bases from V and 8 from J; bases not matched to a gene: 7. This CDR3 is built from 13 residues. Here the CDR3 DNA reads TGTGCCAGCAGCGAAGGGACAGGACCCCAGCAGTACTTC. Translation: CASSEGTGPQQYF.

The table lists this clonotype with many counts. V gene TRBV11-2 combines with J gene TRBJ2-5; no firm D call. The CDR3 has 15 amino acids. The V gene lost 0 bases and the J gene lost 1 base, with 9 bases spanning the gap. Germline-derived CDR1 and CDR2 are SGHAT and FQNNGV. The CDR3: CASSLEFQAQETQYF. CDR3 bases: TGTGCCAGCAGCTTAGAATTCCAGGCCCAAGAGACCCAGTACTTC.

Ten or more counts support this clonotype. The chain has TRBV9 and TRBJ2-5; D is undetermined. Germline V CDR1 and CDR2: SGDLS, YYNGEE. The length of the CDR3 is 12 residues. V lost 3 bases and J lost 2, with 5 bases in between. DNA for the CDR3: TGTGCCAGCAGCGACCTACAAGAGACCCAGTACTTC. This translates into CASSDLQETQYF.

This clonotype came up many times. The rearrangement uses TRBV19 and TRBJ2-5; a weak D match, TRBD1 (5 bases). The CDR3 length is 14 residues. Germline V gene data show CDR1 as LNHDA and CDR2 as SQIVND (reference sequence). V was cut by 5 bases and J by 1 base, with 11 bases left in between. The CDR3 here is CASSLSRVQETQYF. CDR3 bases: TGTGCCAGTAGTCTATCCAGGGTCCAAGAGACCCAGTACTTC.

V and J are TRBV27 and TRBJ2-7; 9 nucleotides line up with TRBD2. V was pared by 6 bases and J by 5 bases, with 8 bases of the junction left unmatched. This CDR3 contains 14 residues. CDR1 and CDR2 from the germline V gene are MNHEY and SMNVEV (reference sequence). CDR3 region: CASRRAGGGDEQYF. CDR3 sequence (DNA): TGTGCCAGCAGGCGAGCGGGAGGTGGAGACGAGCAGTACTTC.